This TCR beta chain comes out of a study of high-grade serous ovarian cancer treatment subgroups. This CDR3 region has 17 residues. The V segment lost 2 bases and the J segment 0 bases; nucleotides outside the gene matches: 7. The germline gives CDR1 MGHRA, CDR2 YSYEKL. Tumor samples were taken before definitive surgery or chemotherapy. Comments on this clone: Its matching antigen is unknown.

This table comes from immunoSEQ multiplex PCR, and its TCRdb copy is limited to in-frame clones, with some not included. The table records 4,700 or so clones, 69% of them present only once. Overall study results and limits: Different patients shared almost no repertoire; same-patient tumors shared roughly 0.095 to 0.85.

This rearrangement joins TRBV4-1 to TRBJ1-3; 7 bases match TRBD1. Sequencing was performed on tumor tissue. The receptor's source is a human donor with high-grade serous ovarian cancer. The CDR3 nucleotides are TGCGCCAGCAGCCAACGGACAGGAATTTACTCTGGAAACACCATATATTTT. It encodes CASSQRTGIYSGNTIYF.